The source of this TCR beta chain is a study of identical twins. The V end lost 3 bases, the J end lost 5 bases, and 2 bases lay between the germline ends. In germline, CDR1 is MDHEN, CDR2 SYDVKM. This CDR3 region has 10 residues. From the 5' RACE reads, TCRdb called clonotypes with MiXCR, one entry per CDR3 protein. This repertoire shows 350,000 to 600,000 distinct CDR3 sequences, approximately 15% found once; its top ten account for about 0.53%. Every sampled donor was Caucasian and healthy. Notes on the study in general: Alpha sequences that were out-of-frame and twin-shared showed an excess of low generation probability. Invariant T cells like MAIT and iNKT could partly confound the zero-insertion analyses.

This clonotype turned up a few times. Its antigen is as yet unknown. These sequences were also reported in another study, on yellow fever vaccine responses in identical twins.

The source of this sequence is a woman under 30 in good health. The chain links TRBV28 to TRBJ2-7; the D is unclear. The sequenced material came from CD4+ T cells sorted from blood. CDR3 DNA: TGTGCCAGCAGTTTGAACGAGCAGTACTTC. Its protein product is CASSLNEQYF.